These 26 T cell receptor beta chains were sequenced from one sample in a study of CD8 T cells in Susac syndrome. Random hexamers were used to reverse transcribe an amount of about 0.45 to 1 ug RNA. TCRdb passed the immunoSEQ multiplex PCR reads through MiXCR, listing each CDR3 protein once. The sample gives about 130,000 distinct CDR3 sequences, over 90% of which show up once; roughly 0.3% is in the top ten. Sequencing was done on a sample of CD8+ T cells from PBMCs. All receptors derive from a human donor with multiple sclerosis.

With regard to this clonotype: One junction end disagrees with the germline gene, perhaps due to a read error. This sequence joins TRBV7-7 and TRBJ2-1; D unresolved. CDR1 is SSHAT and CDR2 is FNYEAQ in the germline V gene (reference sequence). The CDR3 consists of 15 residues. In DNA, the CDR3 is TGTGCTAGCAGCTCAGAGTGGTCTAGTGGGAATGAGCAGTTCTTC. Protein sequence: CASSSEWSSGNEQFF. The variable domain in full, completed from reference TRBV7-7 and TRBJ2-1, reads GAGVSQSPRYKVTKRGQDVTLRCDPISSHATLYWYQQALGQGPEFLTYFNYEAQPDKSGLPSDRFSAERPEGSISTLTIQRTEQRDSAMYRCASSSEWSSGNEQFFGPGTRLTVL.

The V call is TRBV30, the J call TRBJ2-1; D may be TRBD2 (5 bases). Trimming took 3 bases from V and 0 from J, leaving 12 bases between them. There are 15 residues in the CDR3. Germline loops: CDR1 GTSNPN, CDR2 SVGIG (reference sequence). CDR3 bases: TGTGCCTGGAGCCCCGGGGTAAGCTCCTACAATGAGCAGTTCTTC. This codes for CAWSPGVSSYNEQFF.

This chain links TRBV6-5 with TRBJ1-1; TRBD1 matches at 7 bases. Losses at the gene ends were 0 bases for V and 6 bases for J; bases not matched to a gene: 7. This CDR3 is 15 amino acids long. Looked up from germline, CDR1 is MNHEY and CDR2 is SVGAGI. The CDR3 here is CASSYSTTGFPEAFF. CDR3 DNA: TGTGCCAGCAGTTACTCGACGACAGGGTTTCCTGAAGCTTTCTTT.

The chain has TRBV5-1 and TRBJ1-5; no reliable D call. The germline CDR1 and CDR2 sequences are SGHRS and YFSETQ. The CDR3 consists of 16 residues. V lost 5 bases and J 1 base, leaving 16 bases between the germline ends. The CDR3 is CASREGPFGSNQPQHF. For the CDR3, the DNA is TGCGCCAGCAGAGAAGGACCATTCGGAAGCAATCAGCCCCAGCATTTT.

The CDR3 sequence: CASSQPAGEQYV. The CDR3 nucleotides read TGCGCCAGCAGTCAACCCGCCGGCGAGCAGTACGTC. V is TRBV23-1 and J is TRBJ2-7; D is unresolved. TRBV23-1 is an ORF, and what it does is uncertain. The germline V and J ends were trimmed by 2 bases and 6 bases, with 8 bases remaining between them. The CDR3 is 12 amino acids.

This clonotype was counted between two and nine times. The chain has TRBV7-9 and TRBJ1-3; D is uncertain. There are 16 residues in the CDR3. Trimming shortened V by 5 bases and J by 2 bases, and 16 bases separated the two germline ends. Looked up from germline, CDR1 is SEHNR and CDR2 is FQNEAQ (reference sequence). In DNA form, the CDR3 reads TGTGCCAGCAGCCCAGAGATCGGGAGCGCTGGAAACACCATATATTTT. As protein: CASSPEIGSAGNTIYF.

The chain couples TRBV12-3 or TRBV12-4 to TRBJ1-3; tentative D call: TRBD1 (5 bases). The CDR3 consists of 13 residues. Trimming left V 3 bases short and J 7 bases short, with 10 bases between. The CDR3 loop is CASSLIGENTIYF. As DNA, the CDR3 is TGTGCCAGCAGTTTGATAGGGGAGAACACCATATATTTT.

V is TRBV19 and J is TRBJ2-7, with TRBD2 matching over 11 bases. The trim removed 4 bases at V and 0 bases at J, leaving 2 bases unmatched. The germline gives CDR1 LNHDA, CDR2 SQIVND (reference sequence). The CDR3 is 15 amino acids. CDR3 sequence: CASSTTSGASYEQYF. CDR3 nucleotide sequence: TGTGCCAGTAGTACGACTAGCGGGGCCTCCTACGAGCAGTACTTC.

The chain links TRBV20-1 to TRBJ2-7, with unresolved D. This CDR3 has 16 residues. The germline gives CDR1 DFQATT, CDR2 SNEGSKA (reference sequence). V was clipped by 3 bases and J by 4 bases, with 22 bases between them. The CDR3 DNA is TGCAGTGCTAGCCCAACTCCTGGGCGTAATACATACGAGCAGTACTTC. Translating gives CSASPTPGRNTYEQYF.

The CDR3 sequence is CATSRDLDRGGNSPLHF. In nucleotides, the CDR3 is TGTGCCACCAGCAGAGACCTTGACAGGGGGGGAAATTCACCCCTCCACTTT. This chain connects TRBV15 to TRBJ1-6; 9 bases agree with TRBD1. This CDR3 contains 17 residues. Germline V gives CDR1 LNHNV, CDR2 YYDKDF (reference sequence). The junction had 7 bases not matched to a gene; V was cut back by 0 bases and J by 7 bases. Together with reference TRBV15 and TRBJ1-6, the CDR3 gives the full variable domain: DAMVIQNPRYQVTQFGKPVTLSCSQTLNHNVMYWYQQKSSQAPKLLFHYYDKDFNNEADTPDNFQSRRPNTSFCFLDIRSPGLGDTAMYLCATSRDLDRGGNSPLHFGNGTRLTVT.

DNA of the CDR3: TGTGCCAGCAGCCCCCTGGGTAAGAACACAGATACGCAGTATTTT. Protein: CASSPLGKNTDTQYF. This chain joins TRBV9 and TRBJ2-3, with unresolved D. CDR3 length equals 15 residues. Per the germline V gene, CDR1 is SGDLS and CDR2 is YYNGEE. V dropped 4 bases and J dropped 2 bases, with 14 bases sitting between them. Filled out from reference TRBV9 and TRBJ2-3, the complete variable domain reads DSGVTQTPKHLITATGQRVTLRCSPRSGDLSVYWYQQSLDQGLQFLIQYYNGEERAKGNILERFSAQQFPDLHSELNLSSLELGDSALYFCASSPLGKNTDTQYFGPGTRLTVL.

CDR3 residues: CASSEGWQGGYEQYF. As DNA, the CDR3 is TGTGCCAGCAGTGAAGGTTGGCAGGGGGGCTACGAGCAGTACTTC. This sequence joins TRBV6-1 and TRBJ2-7, with a possible D match to TRBD1 (7 bases). The length of the CDR3 is 15 residues. Germline CDR1 MNHNS, CDR2 SASEGT. Trimming shortened V by 1 base and J by 3 bases, and 13 bases separated the two germline ends.

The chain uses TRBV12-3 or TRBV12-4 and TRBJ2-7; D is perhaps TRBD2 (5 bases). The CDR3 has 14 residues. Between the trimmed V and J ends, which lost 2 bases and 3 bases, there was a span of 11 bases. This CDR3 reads CASSLRGTDYEQYF. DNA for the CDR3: TGTGCCAGCAGTTTACGGGGAACGGACTACGAGCAGTACTTC.

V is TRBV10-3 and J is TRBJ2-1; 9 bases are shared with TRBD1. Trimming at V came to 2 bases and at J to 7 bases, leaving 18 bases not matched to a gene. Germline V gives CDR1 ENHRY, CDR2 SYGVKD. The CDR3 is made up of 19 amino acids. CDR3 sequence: CAISEPGVTGGSRSNEQFF. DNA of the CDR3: TGTGCCATCAGTGAGCCGGGTGTGACAGGGGGATCGCGGTCGAATGAGCAGTTCTTC.

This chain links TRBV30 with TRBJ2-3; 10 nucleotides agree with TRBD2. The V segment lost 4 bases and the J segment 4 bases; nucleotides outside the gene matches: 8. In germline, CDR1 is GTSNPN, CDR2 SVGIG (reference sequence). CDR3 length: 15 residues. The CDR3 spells CAWTPPGLASDTQYF. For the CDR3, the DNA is TGTGCCTGGACGCCCCCGGGACTAGCGTCAGATACGCAGTATTTT.

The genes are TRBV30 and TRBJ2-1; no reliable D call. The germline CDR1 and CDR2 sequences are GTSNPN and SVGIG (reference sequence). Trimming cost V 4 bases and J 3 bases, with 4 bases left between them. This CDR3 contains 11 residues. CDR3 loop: CAWKDYNEQFF. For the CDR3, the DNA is TGTGCCTGGAAAGACTACAATGAGCAGTTCTTC.

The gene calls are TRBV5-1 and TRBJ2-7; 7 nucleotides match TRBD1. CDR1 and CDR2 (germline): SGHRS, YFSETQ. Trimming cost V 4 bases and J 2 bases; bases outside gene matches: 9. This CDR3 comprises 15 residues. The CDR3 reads CASSPSGQVPYEQYF. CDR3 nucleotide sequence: TGCGCCAGCAGCCCCTCCGGACAGGTTCCCTACGAGCAGTACTTC.

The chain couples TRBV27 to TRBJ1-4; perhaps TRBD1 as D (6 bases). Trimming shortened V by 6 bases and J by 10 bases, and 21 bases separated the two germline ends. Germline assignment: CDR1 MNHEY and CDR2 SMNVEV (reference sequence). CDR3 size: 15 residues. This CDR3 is CASSPTYGGGSKLFF. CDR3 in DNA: TGTGCCAGCAGCCCAACCTATGGAGGGGGTTCAAAACTGTTTTTT.

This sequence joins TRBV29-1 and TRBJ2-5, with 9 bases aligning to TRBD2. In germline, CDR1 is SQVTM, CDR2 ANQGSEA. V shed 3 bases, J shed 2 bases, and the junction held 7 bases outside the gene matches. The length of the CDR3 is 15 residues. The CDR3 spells CSVDRSSGDQETQYF. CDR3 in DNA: TGCAGCGTTGATAGGTCTAGCGGGGATCAAGAGACCCAGTACTTC.

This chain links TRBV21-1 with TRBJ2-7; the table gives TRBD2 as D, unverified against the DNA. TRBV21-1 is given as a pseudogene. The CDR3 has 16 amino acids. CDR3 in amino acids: CASSNYTSGEIYEQYV. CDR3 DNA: TGTGCCAGCAGCAACTACACTAGCGGGGAGATCTACGAGCAGTACGTC.

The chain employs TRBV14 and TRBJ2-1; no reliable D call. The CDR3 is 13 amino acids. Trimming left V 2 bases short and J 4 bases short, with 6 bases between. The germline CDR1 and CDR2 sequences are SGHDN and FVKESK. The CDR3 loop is CASSQFRYNEQFF. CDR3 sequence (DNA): TGTGCCAGCAGCCAATTCCGGTACAATGAGCAGTTCTTC.

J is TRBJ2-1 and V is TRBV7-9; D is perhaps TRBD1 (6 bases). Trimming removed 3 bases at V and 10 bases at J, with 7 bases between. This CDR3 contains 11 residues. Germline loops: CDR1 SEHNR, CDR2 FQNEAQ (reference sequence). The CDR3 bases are TGTGCCAGCAGCTTCGGACAGGAGCAGTTCTTC. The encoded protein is CASSFGQEQFF.

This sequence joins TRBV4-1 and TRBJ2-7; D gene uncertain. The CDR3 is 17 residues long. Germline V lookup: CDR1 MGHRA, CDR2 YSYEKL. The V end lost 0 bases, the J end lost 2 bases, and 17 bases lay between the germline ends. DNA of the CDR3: TGCGCCAGCAGCCAAGAGGTCCCTGGTCAGGTCGCCTACGAGCAGTACTTC. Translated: CASSQEVPGQVAYEQYF.

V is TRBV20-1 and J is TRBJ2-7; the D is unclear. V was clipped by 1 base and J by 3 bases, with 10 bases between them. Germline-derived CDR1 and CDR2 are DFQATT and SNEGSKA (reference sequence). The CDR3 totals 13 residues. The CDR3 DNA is TGCAGTGCTAGAGGCAGTCTCGACTACGAGCAGTACGTC. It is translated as CSARGSLDYEQYV.

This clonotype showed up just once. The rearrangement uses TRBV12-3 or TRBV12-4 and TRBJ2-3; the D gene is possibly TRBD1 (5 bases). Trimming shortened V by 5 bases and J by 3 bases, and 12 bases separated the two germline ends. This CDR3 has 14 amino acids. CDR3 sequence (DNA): TGTGCCAGCAGTCCTCGACAGATAACAGATACGCAGTATTTT. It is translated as CASSPRQITDTQYF.

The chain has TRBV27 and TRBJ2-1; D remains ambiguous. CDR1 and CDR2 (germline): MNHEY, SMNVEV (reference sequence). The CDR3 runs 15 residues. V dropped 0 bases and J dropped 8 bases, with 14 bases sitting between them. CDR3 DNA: TGTGCCAGCAGTTTATCCGCCCGACCGGTCGATGAGCAGTTCTTC. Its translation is CASSLSARPVDEQFF.